This paragraph reports one T cell receptor beta chain. The sample belongs to a study of T cell changes during pregnancy in multiple sclerosis. Using immunoSEQ multiplex PCR, the repertoire was profiled, and TCRdb retains in-frame clones only, with some absent. The data contain 80,000 to 100,000 clones, over 85% of them seen just once; the ten biggest clones take up roughly 0.99%. CDR1 and CDR2 from the germline V gene are SEHNR and FQNEAQ (reference sequence). V lost 7 bases and J lost 8; bases outside the gene matches: 7. The CDR3 has 12 amino acids. This chain links TRBV7-9 with TRBJ1-2; 7 nucleotides match TRBD1. This sample comprised peripheral blood, obtained after pregnancy. This clonotype was obtained from a female donor with multiple sclerosis, enrolled in a pregnancy study. CDR3 DNA sequence: TGTGCCAGCACCTACAGGGGTGACGGCTACACCTTC. It encodes CASTYRGDGYTF.